The 8 T cell receptor beta chains below all came from one sample that was sequenced in a study of cytomegalovirus exposure and HLA in healthy donors. The PCR contained 60 Vbeta and 13 Jbeta primers. Profiled with immunoSEQ multiplex PCR; TCRdb holds only in-frame clones, not every one. The sample carries 150,000 to 200,000 clones, roughly 80% recorded once. The sequenced sample consisted of PBMCs. These receptors came from a male donor in good health and CMV-seronegative.

The V and J genes are TRBV4-3 and TRBJ2-2, with D perhaps TRBD1 (6 bases). CDR1 and CDR2 from the germline V gene are LGHNA and YSLEER. The CDR3 is made up of 15 amino acids. The V and J ends lost 5 bases and 3 bases respectively, with 13 bases between them. The CDR3 DNA follows: TGCGCCAGCAGCGGACAGTCCTCGTACACCGGGGAGCTGTTTTTT. Its translation is CASSGQSSYTGELFF.

This clone turned up a few times. This chain uses TRBV6-6 with TRBJ2-7, with 8 bases matching TRBD2. CDR1 is MNHNY, CDR2 SVGAGI, per germline (reference sequence). CDR3 length: 15 residues. V lost 5 bases, J lost 0 bases, and 6 bases stayed unmatched. The CDR3 bases are TGTGCCAGCAGTCCCTTAGCGGGGAGCTCCTACGAGCAGTACTTC. Protein: CASSPLAGSSYEQYF.

The genes are TRBV25-1 and TRBJ2-1, with 9 positions matching TRBD2. Looked up from germline, CDR1 is MGHDK and CDR2 is SYGVNS. The V gene end was trimmed by 2 bases and the J gene end by 5 bases; junction bases not matched to a gene: 1. CDR3 length: 14 residues. CDR3 in amino acids: CASSELAGNNEQFF. The CDR3 coding sequence is TGTGCCAGCAGTGAACTAGCGGGGAACAATGAGCAGTTCTTC.

V is TRBV4-3 and J is TRBJ2-5; D may be TRBD1 (6 bases). The J call is uncertain, as TRBJ2-7 better fits the DNA end. This CDR3 is built from 15 residues. Germline CDR1 LGHNA, CDR2 YSLEER. The DNA for the CDR3 is TGCGCCAGCAGCCAAGATAGACAGGAAGACTACGAGCAGTACTTC. It translates to CASSQDRQEDYEQYF.

In DNA form, the CDR3 reads TGTGCCAGCAGCAGAGACAGGGGAAAGGGCACTGAAGCTTTCTTT. This sequence encodes CASSRDRGKGTEAFF. The genes are TRBV6-6 and TRBJ1-1; 8 bases align to TRBD1. Losses at the gene ends were 6 bases for V and 4 bases for J; bases not matched to a gene: 10. Germline V gene data show CDR1 as MNHNY and CDR2 as SVGAGI (reference sequence). The CDR3 runs to 15 residues.

This clone was picked up a small number of times. V is TRBV28 and J is TRBJ2-2; a possible D gene is TRBD2 (6 bases). Germline V gene sequence: CDR1 MDHEN, CDR2 SYDVKM. The V end was cut by 6 bases, the J end by 6 bases, with 17 bases between. CDR3 length: 15 amino acids. The CDR3 nucleotides are TGTGCCAGCAGAAACCGGGACGGGGGTGCCGGGGAGCTGTTTTTT. Amino acid sequence: CASRNRDGGAGELFF.

The rearrangement joins TRBV5-1 to TRBJ2-1, with D maybe TRBD2 (6 bases). The CDR3 is 13 amino acids. V was shortened by 5 bases and J by 8 bases, with 14 bases between the two germline ends. CDR1 SGHRS and CDR2 YFSETQ come from the germline V gene. The CDR3 sequence: CASRVWGVDEQFF. CDR3 nucleotides: TGCGCCAGCAGAGTTTGGGGGGTGGATGAGCAGTTCTTC.

The chain links TRBV28 to TRBJ1-5; D call uncertain. With 6 bases removed from V and 7 bases from J, the gap between germline ends came to 10 bases. There are 12 residues in the CDR3. CDR1 is MDHEN and CDR2 is SYDVKM in the germline V gene. Here the CDR3 DNA reads TGTGCCAGCAGCTCGACTATCCAGCCCCAGCATTTT. This translates into CASSSTIQPQHF.